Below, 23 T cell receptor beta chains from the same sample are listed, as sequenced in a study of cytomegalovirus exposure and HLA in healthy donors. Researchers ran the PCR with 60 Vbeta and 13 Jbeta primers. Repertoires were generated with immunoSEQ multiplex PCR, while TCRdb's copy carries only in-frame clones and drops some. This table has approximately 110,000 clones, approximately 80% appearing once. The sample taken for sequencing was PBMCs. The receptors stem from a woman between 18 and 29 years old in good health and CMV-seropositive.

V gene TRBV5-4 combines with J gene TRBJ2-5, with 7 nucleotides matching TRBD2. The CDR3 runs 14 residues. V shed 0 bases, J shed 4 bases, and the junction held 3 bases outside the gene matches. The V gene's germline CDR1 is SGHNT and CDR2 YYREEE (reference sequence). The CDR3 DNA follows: TGTGCCAGCAGCTTGGATATAGCGGGAGAGACCCAGTACTTC. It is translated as CASSLDIAGETQYF.

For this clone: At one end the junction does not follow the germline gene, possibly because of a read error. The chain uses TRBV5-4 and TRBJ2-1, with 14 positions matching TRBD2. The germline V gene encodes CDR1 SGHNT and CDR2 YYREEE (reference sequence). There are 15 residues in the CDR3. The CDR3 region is CASSLGLAGANEQFF. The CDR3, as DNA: TGTGCCAGCAGTTTGGGACTAGCGGGAGCCAATGAGCAGTTCTTC.

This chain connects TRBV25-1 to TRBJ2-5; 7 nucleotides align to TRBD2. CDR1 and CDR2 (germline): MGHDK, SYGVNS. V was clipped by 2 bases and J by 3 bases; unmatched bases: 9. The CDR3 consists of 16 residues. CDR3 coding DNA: TGTGCCAGCAGTGAACTGGCGGGAGTCGGGGAAGAGACCCAGTACTTC. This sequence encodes CASSELAGVGEETQYF.

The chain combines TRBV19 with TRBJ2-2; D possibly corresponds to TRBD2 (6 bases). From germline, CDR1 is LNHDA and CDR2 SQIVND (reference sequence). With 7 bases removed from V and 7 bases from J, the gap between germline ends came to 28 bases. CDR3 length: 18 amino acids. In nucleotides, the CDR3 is TGTGCCAGTAACCCCCGACTAGTCCCCCGTTTGTACGGCGGGGAGCTGTTTTTT. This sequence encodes CASNPRLVPRLYGGELFF.

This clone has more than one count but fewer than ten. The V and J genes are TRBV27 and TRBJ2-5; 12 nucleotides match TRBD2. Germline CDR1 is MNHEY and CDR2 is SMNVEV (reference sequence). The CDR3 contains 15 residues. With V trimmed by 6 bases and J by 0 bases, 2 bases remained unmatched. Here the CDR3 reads CASRGLAGYQETQYF. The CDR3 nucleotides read TGTGCCAGCAGGGGACTAGCGGGTTACCAAGAGACCCAGTACTTC.

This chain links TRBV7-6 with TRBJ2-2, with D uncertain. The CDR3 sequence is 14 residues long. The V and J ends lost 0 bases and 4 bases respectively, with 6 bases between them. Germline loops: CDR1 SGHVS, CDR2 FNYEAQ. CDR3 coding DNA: TGTGCCAGCAGCTTAGCGCAGTCCACCGGGGAGCTGTTTTTT. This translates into CASSLAQSTGELFF. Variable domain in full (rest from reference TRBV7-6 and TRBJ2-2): GAGVSQSPRYKVTKRGQDVALRCDPISGHVSLYWYRQALGQGPEFLTYFNYEAQQDKSGLPNDRFSAERPEGSISTLTIQRTEQRDSAMYRCASSLAQSTGELFFGEGSRLTVL.

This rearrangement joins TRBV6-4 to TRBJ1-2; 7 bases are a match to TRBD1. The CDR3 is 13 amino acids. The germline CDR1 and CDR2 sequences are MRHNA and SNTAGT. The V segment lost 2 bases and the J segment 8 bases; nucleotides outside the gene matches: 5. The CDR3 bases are TGTGCCAGCAGTGACGAGACAGGGTTAGGCTACACCTTC. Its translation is CASSDETGLGYTF.

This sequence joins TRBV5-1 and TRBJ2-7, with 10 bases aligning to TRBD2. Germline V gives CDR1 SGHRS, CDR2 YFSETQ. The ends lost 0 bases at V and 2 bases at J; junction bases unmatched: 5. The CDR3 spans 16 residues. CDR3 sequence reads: CASSLERLAGTYEQYF. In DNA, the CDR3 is TGCGCCAGCAGCTTGGAGAGACTAGCGGGTACCTACGAGCAGTACTTC. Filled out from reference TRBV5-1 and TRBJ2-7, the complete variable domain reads KAGVTQTPRYLIKTRGQQVTLSCSPISGHRSVSWYQQTPGQGLQFLFEYFSETQRNKGNFPGRFSGRQFSNSRSEMNVSTLELGDSALYLCASSLERLAGTYEQYFGPGTRLTVT.

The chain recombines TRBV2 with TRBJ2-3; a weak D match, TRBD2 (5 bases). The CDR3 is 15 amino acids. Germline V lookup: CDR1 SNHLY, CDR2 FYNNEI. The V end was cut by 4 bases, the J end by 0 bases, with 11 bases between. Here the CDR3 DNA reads TGTGCCAGCAGTGTCCAGCGGTTAAGCACAGATACGCAGTATTTT. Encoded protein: CASSVQRLSTDTQYF.

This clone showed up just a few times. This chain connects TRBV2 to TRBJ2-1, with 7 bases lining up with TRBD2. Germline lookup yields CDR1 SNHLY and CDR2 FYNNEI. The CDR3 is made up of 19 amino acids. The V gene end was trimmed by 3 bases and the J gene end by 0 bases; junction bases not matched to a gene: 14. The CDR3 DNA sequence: TGTGCCAGCAGTGAGCTATGGGCTCGTGGGAGGGGCTCCTACAATGAGCAGTTCTTC. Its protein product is CASSELWARGRGSYNEQFF.

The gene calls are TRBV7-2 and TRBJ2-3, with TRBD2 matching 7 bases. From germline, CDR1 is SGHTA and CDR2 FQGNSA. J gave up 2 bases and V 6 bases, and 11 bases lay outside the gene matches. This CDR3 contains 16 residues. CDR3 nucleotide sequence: TGTGCCAGCAGGTTTGAGCGGGACTTATTCACAGATACGCAGTATTTT. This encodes CASRFERDLFTDTQYF.

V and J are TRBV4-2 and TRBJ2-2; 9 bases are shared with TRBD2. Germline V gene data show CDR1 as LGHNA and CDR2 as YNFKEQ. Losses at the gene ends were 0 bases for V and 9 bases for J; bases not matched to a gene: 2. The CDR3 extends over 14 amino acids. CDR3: CASSQDLAGRELFF. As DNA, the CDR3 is TGTGCCAGCAGCCAAGATCTAGCGGGACGGGAGCTGTTTTTT.

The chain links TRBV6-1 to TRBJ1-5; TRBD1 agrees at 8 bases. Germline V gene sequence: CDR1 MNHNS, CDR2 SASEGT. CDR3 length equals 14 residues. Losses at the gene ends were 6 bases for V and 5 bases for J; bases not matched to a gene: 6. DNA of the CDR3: TGTGCCAGCAGAAGGGCAGGGGGCGATCAGCCCCAGCATTTT. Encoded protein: CASRRAGGDQPQHF.

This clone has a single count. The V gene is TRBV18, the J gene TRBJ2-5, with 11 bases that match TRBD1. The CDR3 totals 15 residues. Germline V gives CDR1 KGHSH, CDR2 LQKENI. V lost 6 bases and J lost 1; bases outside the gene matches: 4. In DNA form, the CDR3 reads TGTGCCAGCTCCCGGACAGGGGGCCGCCAAGAGACCCAGTACTTC. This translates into CASSRTGGRQETQYF.

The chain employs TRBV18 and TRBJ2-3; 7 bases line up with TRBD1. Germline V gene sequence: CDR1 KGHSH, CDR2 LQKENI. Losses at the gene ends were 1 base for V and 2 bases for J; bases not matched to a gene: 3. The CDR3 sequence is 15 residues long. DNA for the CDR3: TGTGCCAGCTCACCACAGGGGGCCATCACAGATACGCAGTATTTT. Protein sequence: CASSPQGAITDTQYF.

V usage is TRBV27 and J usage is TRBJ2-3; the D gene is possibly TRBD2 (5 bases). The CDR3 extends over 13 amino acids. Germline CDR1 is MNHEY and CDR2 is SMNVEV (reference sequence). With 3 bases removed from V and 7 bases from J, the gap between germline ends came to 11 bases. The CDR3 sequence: CASSFLRENTQYF. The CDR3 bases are TGTGCCAGCAGTTTCCTGAGGGAGAATACGCAGTATTTT.

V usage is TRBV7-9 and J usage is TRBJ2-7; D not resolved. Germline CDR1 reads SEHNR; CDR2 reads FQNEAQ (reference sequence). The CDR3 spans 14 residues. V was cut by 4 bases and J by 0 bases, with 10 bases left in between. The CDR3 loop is CASSSGGVSYEQYF. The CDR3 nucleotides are TGTGCCAGCAGCTCGGGTGGAGTCTCCTACGAGCAGTACTTC.

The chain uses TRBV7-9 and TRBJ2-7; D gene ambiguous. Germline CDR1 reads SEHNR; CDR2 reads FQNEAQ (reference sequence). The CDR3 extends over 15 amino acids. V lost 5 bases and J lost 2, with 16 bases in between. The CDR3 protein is CASSRGSIDPYEQYF. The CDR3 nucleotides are TGTGCCAGCAGCCGCGGCAGTATCGACCCCTACGAGCAGTACTTC.

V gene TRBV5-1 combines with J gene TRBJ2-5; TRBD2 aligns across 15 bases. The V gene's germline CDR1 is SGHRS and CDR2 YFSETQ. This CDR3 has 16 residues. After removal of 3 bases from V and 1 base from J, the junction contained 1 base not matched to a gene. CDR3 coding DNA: TGCGCCAGCAGCTCGGGACTAGCGGGAGGCCAAGAGACCCAGTACTTC. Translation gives CASSSGLAGGQETQYF. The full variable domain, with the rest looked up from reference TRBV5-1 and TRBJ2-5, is KAGVTQTPRYLIKTRGQQVTLSCSPISGHRSVSWYQQTPGQGLQFLFEYFSETQRNKGNFPGRFSGRQFSNSRSEMNVSTLELGDSALYLCASSSGLAGGQETQYFGPGTRLLVL.

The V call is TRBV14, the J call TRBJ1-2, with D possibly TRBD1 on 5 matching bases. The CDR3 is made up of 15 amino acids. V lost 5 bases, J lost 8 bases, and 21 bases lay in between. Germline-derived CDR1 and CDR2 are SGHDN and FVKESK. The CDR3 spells CASSYIGAQSRGYTF. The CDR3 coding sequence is TGTGCCAGCAGCTACATAGGGGCTCAATCACGGGGCTACACCTTC. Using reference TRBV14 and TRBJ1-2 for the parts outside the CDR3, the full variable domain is EAGVTQFPSHSVIEKGQTVTLRCDPISGHDNLYWYRRVMGKEIKFLLHFVKESKQDESGMPNNRFLAERTGGTYSTLKVQPAELEDSGVYFCASSYIGAQSRGYTFGSGTRLTVV.

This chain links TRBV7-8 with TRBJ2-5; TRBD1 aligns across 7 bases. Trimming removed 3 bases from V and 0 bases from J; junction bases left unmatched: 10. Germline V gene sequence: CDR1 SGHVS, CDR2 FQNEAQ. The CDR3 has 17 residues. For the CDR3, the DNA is TGTGCCAGCAGCTTCCCGACCCAGGGGGAGTACCAAGAGACCCAGTACTTC. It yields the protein CASSFPTQGEYQETQYF.

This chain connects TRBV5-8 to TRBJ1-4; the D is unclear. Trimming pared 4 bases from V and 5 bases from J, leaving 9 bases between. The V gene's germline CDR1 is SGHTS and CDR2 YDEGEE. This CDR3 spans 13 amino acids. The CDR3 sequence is CASSRSGNEKLFF. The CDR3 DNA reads TGTGCCAGCAGCCGATCGGGGAATGAAAAACTGTTTTTT.

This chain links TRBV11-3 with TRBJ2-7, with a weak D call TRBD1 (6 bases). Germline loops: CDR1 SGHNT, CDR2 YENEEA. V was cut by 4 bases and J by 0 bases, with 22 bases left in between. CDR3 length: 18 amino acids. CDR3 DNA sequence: TGTGCCAGCAGCTCAATGACTACAGGGTGGGGAAGCTCCTACGAGCAGTACTTC. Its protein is CASSSMTTGWGSSYEQYF. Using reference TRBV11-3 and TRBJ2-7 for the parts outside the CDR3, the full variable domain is EAGVVQSPRYKIIEKKQPVAFWCNPISGHNTLYWYLQNLGQGPELLIRYENEEAVDDSQLPKDRFSAERLKGVDSTLKIQPAELGDSAVYLCASSSMTTGWGSSYEQYFGPGTRLTVT.